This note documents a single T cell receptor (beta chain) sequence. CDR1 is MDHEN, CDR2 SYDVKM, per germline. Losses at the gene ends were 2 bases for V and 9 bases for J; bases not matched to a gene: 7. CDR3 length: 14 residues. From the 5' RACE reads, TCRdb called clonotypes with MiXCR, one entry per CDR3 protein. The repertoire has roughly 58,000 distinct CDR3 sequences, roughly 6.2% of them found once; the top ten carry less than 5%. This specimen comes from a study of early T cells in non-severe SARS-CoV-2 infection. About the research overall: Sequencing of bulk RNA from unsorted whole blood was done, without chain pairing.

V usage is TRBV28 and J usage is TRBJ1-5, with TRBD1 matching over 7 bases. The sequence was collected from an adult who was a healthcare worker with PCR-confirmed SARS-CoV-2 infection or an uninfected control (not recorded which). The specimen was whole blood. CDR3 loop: CASSLDQGQRPQHF. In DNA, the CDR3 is TGTGCCAGCAGTTTAGATCAGGGACAGCGGCCCCAGCATTTT. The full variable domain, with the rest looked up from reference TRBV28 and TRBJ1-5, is DVKVTQSSRYLVKRTGEKVFLECVQDMDHENMFWYRQDPGLGLRLIYFSYDVKMKEKGDIPEGYSVSREKKERFSLILESASTNQTSMYLCASSLDQGQRPQHFGDGTRLSIL.